This TCR beta chain was sequenced for a study of early T cells in non-severe SARS-CoV-2 infection. Looking at the study overall: Sequencing used unsorted whole-blood bulk RNA, so chains lack pairing. Study-wide findings and caveats: CD4 and private specificities were missed by VDJdb matching, which favored anti-spike CD8 responses.

Unique molecular identifiers tagged individual cDNA molecules. In TCRdb, the 5' RACE reads were re-called with MiXCR into one record per CDR3 protein. This sample carries some 57,000 distinct CDR3 sequences, more than 9% of them seen once, and the ten largest clones take about 4.4%. About this clonotype itself: Its antigen is still unknown.

V shed 4 bases and J 3 bases; nucleotides not matched to a gene: 3. Germline CDR1 and CDR2: SGHKS and YYEKEE (reference sequence). The CDR3 totals 14 residues. The specimen was whole blood. The chain combines TRBV5-5 with TRBJ2-7; the match to TRBD2 covers 11 bases. This receptor was obtained from an adult who was a healthcare worker with PCR-confirmed SARS-CoV-2 infection or an uninfected control (not recorded which). CDR3 residues: CASSTSGGFYEQYF. CDR3 nucleotide sequence: TGTGCCAGCAGCACTAGCGGGGGATTCTACGAGCAGTACTTC.